One sample yielded the 7 T cell receptor beta chains listed below, sequenced in a study of Ad26.COV2.S vaccination and SARS-CoV-2 variants (dated by TCRdb to the early 2020s). The treatment or condition label of this sample denotes: roughly 19 received Ad26.COV2.S at low or high dose, single or two shots; 5 received placebo; per-sample allocation not given. Repertoires of vaccine and placebo recipients were sequenced from samples collected on day 63 after the first injection. The library relied on the immunoSEQ multiplex PCR assay. TCRdb re-hosts the immuneACCESS table, in-frame sequences only. Its copies lack some clones; in the studies checked, an unresolved V gene accounts for under half of them, and the cause for the rest is not known. This sample gives about 480,000 clones in total; roughly 85% of them show up just once. The ten largest clones add up to 9.5% to 15% of the sample. The specimen was peripheral blood, collected in a trial of Ad26.COV2.S vaccine versus placebo. The receptors were gathered from a person aged 18-60 years who received the Ad26.COV2.S COVID-19 vaccine or a placebo.

The gene calls are TRBV28 and TRBJ2-7; D possibly corresponds to TRBD2 (5 bases). Trimming removed 3 bases from V and 7 bases from J, with 19 bases in between. Germline V CDR1 and CDR2: MDHEN, SYDVKM. This CDR3 has 15 residues. CDR3 sequence reads: CASSFTFGGRQEQYF. The CDR3 bases are TGTGCCAGCAGTTTTACTTTTGGAGGACGGCAGGAGCAGTACTTC.

The chain has TRBV29-1 and TRBJ2-3; D not resolved. This CDR3 region has 13 residues. Trimming left V 4 bases short and J 2 bases short, with 10 bases between. CDR1 and CDR2 (germline): SQVTM, ANQGSEA. The CDR3 loop reads CSVAQATTDTQYF. The CDR3 nucleotides are TGCAGCGTTGCCCAAGCCACCACAGATACGCAGTATTTT.

This chain links TRBV5-4 with TRBJ2-1; maybe TRBD2 (5 bases). The CDR3 has 14 residues. The V gene's germline CDR1 is SGHNT and CDR2 YYREEE (reference sequence). V lost 4 bases, J lost 6 bases, and 14 bases lay in between. The CDR3 nucleotides are TGTGCCAGCAGCCAAAATACTCGGGGCAATGAGCAGTTCTTC. Translating it yields CASSQNTRGNEQFF.

V and J are TRBV4-2 and TRBJ1-1, with 7 bases aligning to TRBD1. CDR3 size: 14 residues. After removal of 4 bases from V and 3 bases from J, the junction contained 5 bases not matched to a gene. Per the germline V gene, CDR1 is LGHNA and CDR2 is YNFKEQ. CDR3 DNA sequence: TGTGCCAGCAGCCCGACAGGGTTGGACACTGAAGCTTTCTTT. The encoded protein is CASSPTGLDTEAFF.

The V and J genes are TRBV24-1 and TRBJ2-1; 7 nucleotides align to TRBD2. CDR1 and CDR2 from the germline V gene are KGHDR and SFDVKD. The CDR3 extends over 16 amino acids. V shed 7 bases, J shed 4 bases, and the junction held 12 bases outside the gene matches. The CDR3 DNA is TGTGCCACCAGCTTAAGAGGGCCGGGACTATACAATGAGCAGTTCTTC. This sequence encodes CATSLRGPGLYNEQFF.

This chain uses TRBV6-6 with TRBJ2-7, with TRBD2 identical over 8 bases. The CDR3 is made up of 15 amino acids. The germline V gene has CDR1 MNHNY and CDR2 SVGAGI (reference sequence). Trimming removed 8 bases from V and 6 bases from J; junction bases left unmatched: 15. The CDR3 DNA reads as TGTGCCAGCTACTGGAGCCGGGCGGGAGGCGGCGAGCAGTACTTC. This sequence encodes CASYWSRAGGGEQYF.

The J gene is TRBJ1-1, the V gene TRBV19; D unresolved. The ends were cut back, 3 bases at V and 4 bases at J, with 6 bases in the middle. Germline CDR1 and CDR2: LNHDA and SQIVND (reference sequence). The CDR3 is made up of 12 amino acids. As DNA, the CDR3 is TGTGCCAGTAGTATCCTTGGCACTGAAGCTTTCTTT. Translation gives CASSILGTEAFF.